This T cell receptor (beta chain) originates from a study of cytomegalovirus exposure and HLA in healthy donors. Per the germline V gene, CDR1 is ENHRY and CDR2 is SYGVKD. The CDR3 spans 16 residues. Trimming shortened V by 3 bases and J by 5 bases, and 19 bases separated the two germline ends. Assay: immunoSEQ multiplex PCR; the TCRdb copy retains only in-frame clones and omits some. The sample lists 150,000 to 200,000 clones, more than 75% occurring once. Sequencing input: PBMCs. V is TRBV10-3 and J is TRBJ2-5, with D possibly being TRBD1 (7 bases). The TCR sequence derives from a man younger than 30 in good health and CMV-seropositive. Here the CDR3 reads CAISEGQEGYEETQYF. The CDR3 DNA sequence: TGTGCCATCAGTGAAGGACAGGAGGGGTATGAGGAGACCCAGTACTTC.